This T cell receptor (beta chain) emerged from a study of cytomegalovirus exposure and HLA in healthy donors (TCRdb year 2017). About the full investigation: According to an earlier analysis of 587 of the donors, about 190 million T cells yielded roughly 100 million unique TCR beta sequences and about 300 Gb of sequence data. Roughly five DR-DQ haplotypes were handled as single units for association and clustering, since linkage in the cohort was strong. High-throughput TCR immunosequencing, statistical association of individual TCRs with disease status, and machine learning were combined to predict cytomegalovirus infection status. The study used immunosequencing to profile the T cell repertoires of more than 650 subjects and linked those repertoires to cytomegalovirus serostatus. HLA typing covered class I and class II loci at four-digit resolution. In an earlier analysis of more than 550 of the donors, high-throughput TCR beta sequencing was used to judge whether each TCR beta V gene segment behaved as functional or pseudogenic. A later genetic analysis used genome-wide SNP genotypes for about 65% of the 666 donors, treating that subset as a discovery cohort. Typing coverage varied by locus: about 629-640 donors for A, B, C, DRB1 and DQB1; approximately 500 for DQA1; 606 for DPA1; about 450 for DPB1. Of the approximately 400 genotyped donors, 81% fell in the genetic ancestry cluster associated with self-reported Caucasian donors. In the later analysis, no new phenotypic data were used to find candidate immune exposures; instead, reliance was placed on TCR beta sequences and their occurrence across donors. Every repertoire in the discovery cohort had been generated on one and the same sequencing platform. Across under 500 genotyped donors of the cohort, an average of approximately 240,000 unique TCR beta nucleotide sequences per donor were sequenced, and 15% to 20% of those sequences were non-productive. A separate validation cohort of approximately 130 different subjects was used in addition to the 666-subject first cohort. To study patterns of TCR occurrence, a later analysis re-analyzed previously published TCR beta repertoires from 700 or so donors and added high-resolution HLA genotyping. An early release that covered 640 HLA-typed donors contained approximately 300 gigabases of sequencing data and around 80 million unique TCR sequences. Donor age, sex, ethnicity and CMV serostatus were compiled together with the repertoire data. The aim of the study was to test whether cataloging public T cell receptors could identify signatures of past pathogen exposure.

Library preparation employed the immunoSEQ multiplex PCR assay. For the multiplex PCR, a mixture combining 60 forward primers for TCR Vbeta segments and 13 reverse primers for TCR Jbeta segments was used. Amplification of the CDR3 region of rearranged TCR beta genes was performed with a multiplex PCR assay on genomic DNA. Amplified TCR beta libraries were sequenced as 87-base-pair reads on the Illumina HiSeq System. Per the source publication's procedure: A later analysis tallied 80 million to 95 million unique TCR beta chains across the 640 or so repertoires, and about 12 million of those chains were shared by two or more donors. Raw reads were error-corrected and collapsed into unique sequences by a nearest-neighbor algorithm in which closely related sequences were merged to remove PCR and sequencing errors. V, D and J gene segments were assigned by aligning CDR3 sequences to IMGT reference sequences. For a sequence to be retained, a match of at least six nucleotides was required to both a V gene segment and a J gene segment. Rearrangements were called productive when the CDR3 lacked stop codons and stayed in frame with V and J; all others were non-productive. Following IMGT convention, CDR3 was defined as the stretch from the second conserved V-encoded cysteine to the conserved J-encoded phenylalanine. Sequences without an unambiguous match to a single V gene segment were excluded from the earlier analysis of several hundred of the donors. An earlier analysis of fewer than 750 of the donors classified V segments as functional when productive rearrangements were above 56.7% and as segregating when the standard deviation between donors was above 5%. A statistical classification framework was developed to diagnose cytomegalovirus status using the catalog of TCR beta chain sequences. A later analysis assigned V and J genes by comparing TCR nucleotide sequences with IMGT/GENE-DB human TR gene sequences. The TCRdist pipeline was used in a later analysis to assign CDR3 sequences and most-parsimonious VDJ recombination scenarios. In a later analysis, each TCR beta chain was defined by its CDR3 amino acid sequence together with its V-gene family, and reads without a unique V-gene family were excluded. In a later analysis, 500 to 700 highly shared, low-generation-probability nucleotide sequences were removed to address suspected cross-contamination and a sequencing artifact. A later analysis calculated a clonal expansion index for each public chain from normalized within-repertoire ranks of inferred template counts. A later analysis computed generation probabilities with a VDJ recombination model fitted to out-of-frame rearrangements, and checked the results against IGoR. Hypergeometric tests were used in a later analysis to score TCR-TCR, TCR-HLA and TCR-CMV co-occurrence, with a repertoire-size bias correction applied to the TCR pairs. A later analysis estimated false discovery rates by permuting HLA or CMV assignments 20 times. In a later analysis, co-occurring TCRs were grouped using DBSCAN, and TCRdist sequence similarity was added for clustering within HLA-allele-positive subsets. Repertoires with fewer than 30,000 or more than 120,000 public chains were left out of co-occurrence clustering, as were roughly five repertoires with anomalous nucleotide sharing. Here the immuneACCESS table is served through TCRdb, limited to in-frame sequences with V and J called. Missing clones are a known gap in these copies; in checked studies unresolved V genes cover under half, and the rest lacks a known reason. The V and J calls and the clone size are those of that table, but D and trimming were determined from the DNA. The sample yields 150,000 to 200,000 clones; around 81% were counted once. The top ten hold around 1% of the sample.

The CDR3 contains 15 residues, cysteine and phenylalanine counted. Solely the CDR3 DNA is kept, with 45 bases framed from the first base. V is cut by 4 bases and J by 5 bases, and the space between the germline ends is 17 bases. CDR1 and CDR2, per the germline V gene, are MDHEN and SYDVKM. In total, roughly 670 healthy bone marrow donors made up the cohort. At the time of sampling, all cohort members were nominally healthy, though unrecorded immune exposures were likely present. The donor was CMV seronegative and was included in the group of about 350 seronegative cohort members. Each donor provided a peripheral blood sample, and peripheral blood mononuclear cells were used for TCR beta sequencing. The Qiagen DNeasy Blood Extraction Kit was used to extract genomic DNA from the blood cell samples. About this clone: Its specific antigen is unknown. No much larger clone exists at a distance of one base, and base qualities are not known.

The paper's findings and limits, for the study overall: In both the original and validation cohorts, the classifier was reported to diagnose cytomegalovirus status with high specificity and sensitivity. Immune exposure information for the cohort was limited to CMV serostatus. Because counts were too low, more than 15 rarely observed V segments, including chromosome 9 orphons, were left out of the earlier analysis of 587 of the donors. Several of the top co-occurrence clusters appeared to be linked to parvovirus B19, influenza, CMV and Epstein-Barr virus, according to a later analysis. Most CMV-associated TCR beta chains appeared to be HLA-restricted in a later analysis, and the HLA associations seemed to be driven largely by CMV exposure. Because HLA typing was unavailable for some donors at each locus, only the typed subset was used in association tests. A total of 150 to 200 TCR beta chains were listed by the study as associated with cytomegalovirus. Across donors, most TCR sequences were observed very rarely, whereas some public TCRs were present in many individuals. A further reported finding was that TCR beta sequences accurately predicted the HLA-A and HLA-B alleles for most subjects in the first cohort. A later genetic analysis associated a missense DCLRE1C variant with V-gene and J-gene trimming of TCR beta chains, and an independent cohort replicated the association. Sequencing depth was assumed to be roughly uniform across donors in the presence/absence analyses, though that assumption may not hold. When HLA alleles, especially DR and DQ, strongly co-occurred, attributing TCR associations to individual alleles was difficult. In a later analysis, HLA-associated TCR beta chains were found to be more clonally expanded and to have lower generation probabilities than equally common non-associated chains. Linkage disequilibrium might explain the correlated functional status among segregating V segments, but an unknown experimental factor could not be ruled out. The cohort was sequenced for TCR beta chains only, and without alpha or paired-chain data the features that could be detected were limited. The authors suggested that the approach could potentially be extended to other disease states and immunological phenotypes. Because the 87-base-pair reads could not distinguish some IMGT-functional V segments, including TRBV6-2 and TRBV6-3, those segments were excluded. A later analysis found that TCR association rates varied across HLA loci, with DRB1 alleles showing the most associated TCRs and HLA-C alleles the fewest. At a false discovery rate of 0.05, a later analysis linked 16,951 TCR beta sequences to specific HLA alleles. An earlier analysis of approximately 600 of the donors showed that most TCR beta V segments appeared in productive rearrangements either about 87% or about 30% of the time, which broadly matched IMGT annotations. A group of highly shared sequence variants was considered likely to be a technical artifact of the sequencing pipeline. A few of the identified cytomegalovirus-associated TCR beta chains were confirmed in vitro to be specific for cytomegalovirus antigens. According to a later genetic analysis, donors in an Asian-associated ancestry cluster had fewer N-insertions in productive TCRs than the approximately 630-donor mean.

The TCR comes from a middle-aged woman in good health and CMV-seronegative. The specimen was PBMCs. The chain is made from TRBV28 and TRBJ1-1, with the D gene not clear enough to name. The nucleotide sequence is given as TGTGCCAGCAGTTATAGCCTGGGTGGGTCAACTGAAGCTTTCTTT. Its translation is CASSYSLGGSTEAFF.